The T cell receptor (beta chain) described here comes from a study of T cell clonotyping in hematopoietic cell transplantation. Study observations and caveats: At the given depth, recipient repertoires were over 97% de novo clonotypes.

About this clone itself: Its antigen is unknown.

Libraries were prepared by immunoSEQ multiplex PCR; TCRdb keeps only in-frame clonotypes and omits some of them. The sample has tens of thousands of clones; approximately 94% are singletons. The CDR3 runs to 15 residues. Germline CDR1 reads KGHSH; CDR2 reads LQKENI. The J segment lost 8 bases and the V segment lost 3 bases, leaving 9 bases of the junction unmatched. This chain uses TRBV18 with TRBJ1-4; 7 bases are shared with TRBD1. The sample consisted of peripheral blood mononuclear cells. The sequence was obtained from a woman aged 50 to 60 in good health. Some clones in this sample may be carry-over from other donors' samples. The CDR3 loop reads CASSPTGIGVEKLFF. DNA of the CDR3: TGTGCCAGCTCACCGACAGGGATCGGGGTGGAAAAACTGTTTTTT.